These 4 T cell receptor beta chains were all obtained from the same sample, sequenced in a study of Tregs in tolerant kidney transplant recipients. Sequencing was performed with immunoSEQ multiplex PCR; in TCRdb, only in-frame clones are kept and a portion is missing. The sample data list about 33,000 clones. This specimen was CD8+ T cells from blood, taken before the transplant. These TCRs come from a human donor who received a combined kidney and bone marrow transplant.

For this clone: The sequence runs out 3 residues before the end of the CDR3; the remainder is reconstructed from the germline J gene. V gene TRBV2 combines with J gene TRBJ2-7; 9 nucleotides agree with TRBD1. CDR1 is SNHLY and CDR2 is FYNNEI in the germline V gene. The CDR3 has 16 residues. J was trimmed by 4 bases and V by 2 bases; bases with no gene match: 9. The CDR3 DNA, read in part, is TGTGCCAGCAGTGAAAGTTCAGGACAGGGGCTTTACGAG. It codes for CASSESSGQGLYE. The entire CDR3 is CASSESSGQGLYEQYF.

As to this clone: With the read ending 3 residues before the CDR3 end, the germline J gene is used to fill in that end. This sequence joins TRBV30 and TRBJ2-2; 9 bases are shared with TRBD2. Germline CDR1 is GTSNPN and CDR2 is SVGIG (reference sequence). The CDR3 contains 15 residues. J lost 7 bases, V lost 3 bases, and 9 bases had no gene match. Incomplete CDR3 DNA: TGTGCCTGGAGGACACTAGCGGGTCTTGACGGGGAG. It is translated as CAWRTLAGLDGE. In full, the CDR3 reads CAWRTLAGLDGELFF.

Concerning this clone: The read halts 3 residues ahead of the CDR3 end, with the missing end drawn from the germline J gene. This rearrangement joins TRBV30 to TRBJ2-1; D may be TRBD1 (6 bases). With 7 bases removed from V and 5 bases from J, the gap between germline ends came to 12 bases. Germline assignment: CDR1 GTSNPN and CDR2 SVGIG (reference sequence). The CDR3 length is 12 residues. The CDR3 bases that were read are TGTGCCTCGTCGGACAGCGACAATGAG. Amino acid sequence: CASSDSDNE. The full CDR3 is CASSDSDNEQFF.

Concerning this clone: The read halts 3 residues ahead of the CDR3 end, with the missing end drawn from the germline J gene. The chain has TRBV2 and TRBJ2-1; 14 nucleotides line up with TRBD2. Germline loops: CDR1 SNHLY, CDR2 FYNNEI. The CDR3 loop spans 15 amino acids. J was trimmed by 8 bases and V by 6 bases; bases with no gene match: 6. This CDR3 is CASSAGTSGSDEQFF. CDR3 DNA, as far as it was read: TGTGCCAGCAGCGCCGGGACTAGCGGGAGTGATGAG.